A single sample is the source of the 29 T cell receptor beta chains below, sequenced in a study of early T cells in non-severe SARS-CoV-2 infection. One entry per CDR3 protein, called by TCRdb with MiXCR from the 5' RACE reads. The data contain about 70,000 distinct CDR3 sequences, around 10% of them singletons. The source was whole blood, collected at baseline. The receptors were sampled from an adult who was a healthcare worker with PCR-confirmed SARS-CoV-2 infection or an uninfected control (not recorded which). The donor label of this sample is uncertain.

This clonotype was seen many times. The CDR3 DNA reads TGCAGCGTTGAACTCAGTCGGCGCGATACGCAGTATTTT. Protein sequence: CSVELSRRDTQYF. The V call is TRBV29-1, the J call TRBJ2-3; D is ambiguous. The CDR3 loop spans 13 amino acids. Germline V gives CDR1 SQVTM, CDR2 ANQGSEA. Trimming took off 2 bases at V and 6 bases at J, with 12 bases between the two ends.

V and J are TRBV7-2 and TRBJ2-4; TRBD2 agrees at 12 bases. This CDR3 contains 17 residues. V gave up 5 bases and J gave up 0 bases; unmatched junction bases: 5. CDR1 is SGHTA, CDR2 FQGNSA, per germline. This CDR3 reads CASSLRTSGVAKNIQYF. CDR3 DNA sequence: TGTGCCAGCAGCCTGAGGACTAGCGGGGTAGCCAAAAACATTCAGTACTTC.

This clonotype was seen a handful of times. CDR3 residues: CASSEIGGTDTQYF. CDR3 bases: TGTGCCAGCAGTGAGATTGGAGGCACAGATACGCAGTATTTT. This chain links TRBV2 with TRBJ2-3; D is uncertain. The ends were cut back, 3 bases at V and 1 base at J, with 8 bases in the middle. Germline V gives CDR1 SNHLY, CDR2 FYNNEI. The CDR3 has 14 amino acids.

This clonotype appeared a few times. This CDR3 is CASSLLGGHAFF. The DNA for the CDR3 is TGTGCCAGCAGCCTCCTCGGGGGGCATGCTTTCTTT. This chain links TRBV12-3 or TRBV12-4 with TRBJ1-1; a weak D match, TRBD1 (6 bases). The CDR3 is made up of 12 amino acids. V was trimmed by 6 bases and J by 11 bases, leaving 16 bases between them.

The chain recombines TRBV7-8 with TRBJ1-1; no clear D gene. CDR3 length equals 14 residues. Trimming left V 7 bases short and J 0 bases short, with 12 bases between. Germline V CDR1 and CDR2: SGHVS, FQNEAQ. CDR3 protein: CASTNDPMNTEAFF. The CDR3 bases are TGTGCCAGCACCAACGACCCCATGAACACTGAAGCTTTCTTT. Variable domain in full (rest from reference TRBV7-8 and TRBJ1-1): GAGVSQSPRYKVAKRGQDVALRCDPISGHVSLFWYQQALGQGPEFLTYFQNEAQLDKSGLPSDRFFAERPEGSVSTLKIQRTQQEDSAVYLCASTNDPMNTEAFFGQGTRLTVV.

This clonotype was recorded at least ten times. The CDR3 DNA reads TGTGCCAGCAGCTACCGGGACAGGGTAGACGCCGGGGAGCTGTTTTTT. This translates into CASSYRDRVDAGELFF. V gene TRBV7-3 combines with J gene TRBJ2-2, with 9 bases that match TRBD1. With 4 bases clipped from V and 6 bases from J, the junction kept 9 bases outside the gene matches. Germline CDR1 is SGHTA and CDR2 is FQGTGA. CDR3 size: 16 residues. Drawing the rest from reference TRBV7-3 and TRBJ2-2, the complete variable domain is GAGVSQTPSNKVTEKGKYVELRCDPISGHTALYWYRQSLGQGPEFLIYFQGTGAADDSGLPNDRFFAVRPEGSVSTLKIQRTERGDSAVYLCASSYRDRVDAGELFFGEGSRLTVL.

This chain uses TRBV5-4 with TRBJ1-5; 10 bases map to TRBD1. V was pared by 8 bases and J by 3 bases, with 8 bases of the junction left unmatched. Germline V gene data show CDR1 as SGHNT and CDR2 as YYREEE (reference sequence). This CDR3 is 15 amino acids long. CDR3 in DNA: TGTGCCAGTAGCCCCGGGACAGGGGACAATCAGCCCCAGCATTTT. Its translation: CASSPGTGDNQPQHF.

This clonotype was seen at least ten times. The rearrangement joins TRBV9 to TRBJ2-3; 8 positions match TRBD2. The CDR3 runs to 17 residues. The germline CDR1 and CDR2 sequences are SGDLS and YYNGEE. V shed 4 bases and J 2 bases; nucleotides not matched to a gene: 12. The CDR3 is CASSHPTGGGPTDTQYF. DNA of the CDR3: TGTGCCAGCAGCCATCCGACGGGGGGGGGACCCACAGATACGCAGTATTTT. The complete variable domain, with remaining parts taken from reference TRBV9 and TRBJ2-3, reads DSGVTQTPKHLITATGQRVTLRCSPRSGDLSVYWYQQSLDQGLQFLIQYYNGEERAKGNILERFSAQQFPDLHSELNLSSLELGDSALYFCASSHPTGGGPTDTQYFGPGTRLTVL.

V is TRBV29-1 and J is TRBJ1-3; D not resolved. Germline lookup yields CDR1 SQVTM and CDR2 ANQGSEA. Trimming pared 4 bases from V and 3 bases from J, leaving 16 bases between. The CDR3 runs 15 residues. The chain's CDR3 is CSVVGASARGNTIYF. CDR3 sequence (DNA): TGCAGCGTTGTTGGCGCTTCGGCTCGTGGAAACACCATATATTTT.

This clonotype was seen a few times. The genes are TRBV7-8 and TRBJ1-2; 8 nucleotides align to TRBD1. The CDR3 is made up of 13 amino acids. The germline gives CDR1 SGHVS, CDR2 FQNEAQ. The V gene end was trimmed by 5 bases and the J gene end by 8 bases; junction bases not matched to a gene: 7. The CDR3 DNA sequence: TGTGCCAGCAGCCCGGACAGGGAAGTAGGCTACACCTTC. Encoded protein: CASSPDREVGYTF.

The chain has TRBV20-1 and TRBJ2-3, with 14 bases that match TRBD2. CDR1 and CDR2 (germline): DFQATT, SNEGSKA (reference sequence). The CDR3 covers 16 residues. V gave up 4 bases and J gave up 4 bases; unmatched junction bases: 7. The CDR3: CSATGTSGGSSDTQYF. Here the CDR3 DNA reads TGCAGTGCTACCGGGACTAGCGGGGGATCCTCAGATACGCAGTATTTT.

This clonotype was detected many times. The junction departs from germline at one end; a sequencing error may be responsible. This rearrangement joins TRBV29-1 to TRBJ2-5, with D tentatively TRBD1 or TRBD2 (5 bases each). Per the germline V gene, CDR1 is SQVTM and CDR2 is ANQGSEA. The CDR3 is made up of 13 amino acids. CDR3 in amino acids: CSVEDGTTKTQYF. CDR3 in DNA: TGCAGCGTCGAAGATGGGACGACCAAGACCCAGTACTTC.

The chain couples TRBV4-3 to TRBJ2-7; the match to TRBD1 covers 7 bases. J lost 0 bases, V lost 0 bases, and 8 bases had no gene match. Germline V lookup: CDR1 LGHNA, CDR2 YSLEER. The CDR3 contains 17 residues. The CDR3 loop is CASSQDRTGVYSYEQYF. The CDR3, as DNA: TGCGCCAGCAGCCAAGATCGAACAGGGGTTTACTCCTACGAGCAGTACTTC.

This clonotype has ten or more counts. The chain recombines TRBV11-2 with TRBJ1-6, with 7 bases identical to TRBD1. The CDR3 is 17 residues long. V was clipped by 1 base and J by 9 bases; unmatched bases: 12. Germline V lookup: CDR1 SGHAT, CDR2 FQNNGV. In nucleotides, the CDR3 is TGTGCCAGCAGCTTAGGGTGGGACAGCCCGCGCGGTTCACCCCTCCACTTT. It specifies CASSLGWDSPRGSPLHF.

There are a few counts of this clonotype. The rearrangement joins TRBV5-1 to TRBJ1-1, with D maybe TRBD1 (5 bases). The germline V gene has CDR1 SGHRS and CDR2 YFSETQ. Trimming cost V 2 bases and J 6 bases, with 14 bases left between them. The CDR3 spans 14 residues. The DNA for the CDR3 is TGCGCCAGCAGCTTTACAGCTCAGGGAGCTGAAGCTTTCTTT. Translating gives CASSFTAQGAEAFF.

This clonotype appeared many times. The J gene is TRBJ1-1, the V gene TRBV3-1, with D maybe TRBD1 (5 bases). The CDR3 has 14 amino acids. V gave up 0 bases and J gave up 6 bases, with 11 bases separating them. Per the germline V gene, CDR1 is LGHDT and CDR2 is YNNKEL (reference sequence). CDR3 coding DNA: TGTGCCAGCAGCCAAGAAGGGAGAGGGGCTGAAGCTTTCTTT. Amino acid sequence: CASSQEGRGAEAFF.

This clonotype showed up many times. The chain uses TRBV20-1 and TRBJ2-1, with 15 positions matching TRBD2. The CDR3 sequence is 16 residues long. Germline assignment: CDR1 DFQATT and CDR2 SNEGSKA (reference sequence). Trimming at V came to 3 bases and at J to 7 bases, leaving 7 bases not matched to a gene. This CDR3 is CSASTGLAGGGNEQFF. CDR3 coding DNA: TGCAGTGCTAGCACCGGACTAGCGGGAGGGGGAAATGAGCAGTTCTTC.

This chain uses TRBV5-4 with TRBJ2-2, with D possibly being TRBD1 (5 bases). Germline loops: CDR1 SGHNT, CDR2 YYREEE (reference sequence). The CDR3 is 13 amino acids. V lost 5 bases and J lost 4, with 9 bases in between. CDR3 protein: CASSTRVTGELFF. In DNA, the CDR3 is TGTGCCAGCAGTACCAGGGTCACCGGGGAGCTGTTTTTT.

This sequence joins TRBV28 and TRBJ2-7, with a tentative D call TRBD1 (5 bases). CDR3 length equals 14 residues. V lost 4 bases and J lost 3, with 13 bases in between. Germline CDR1 reads MDHEN; CDR2 reads SYDVKM. The CDR3 region has the DNA TGTGCCAGCAGTTCGGCAGGGTCCCGCTACGAGCAGTACTTC. This codes for CASSSAGSRYEQYF.

The chain combines TRBV7-6 with TRBJ2-2; no clear D gene. Per the germline V gene, CDR1 is SGHVS and CDR2 is FNYEAQ. The germline V and J ends were trimmed by 1 base and 1 base, with 4 bases remaining between them. The CDR3 spans 14 residues. CDR3 protein: CASSLGVNTGELFF. As DNA, the CDR3 is TGTGCCAGCAGCTTAGGAGTGAACACCGGGGAGCTGTTTTTT.

At least ten counts were recorded for this clonotype. This chain joins TRBV6-2 or TRBV6-3 and TRBJ2-7, with D maybe TRBD2 (5 bases). Germline V CDR1 and CDR2: MNHEY, SVGEGT. Deletions cut 0 bases from V and 3 bases from J, with 12 bases between. The CDR3 extends over 15 amino acids. The CDR3 DNA reads as TGTGCCAGCAGTTACTCGAGAGGGATAGACTACGAGCAGTACTTC. This codes for CASSYSRGIDYEQYF.

This clonotype was detected a few times. The chain has TRBV6-6 and TRBJ1-5; D not certain. Looked up from germline, CDR1 is MNHNY and CDR2 is SVGAGI (reference sequence). This CDR3 is 14 amino acids long. V was trimmed by 1 base and J by 4 bases, leaving 8 bases between them. The CDR3 region has the DNA TGTGCCAGCAGTTACTTTGGGGAAAATCAGCCCCAGCATTTT. Translating gives CASSYFGENQPQHF.

V is TRBV3-2 and J is TRBJ1-1; no DNA check was done on the table's D call, TRBD1. TRBV3-2 is a documented pseudogene. The CDR3 runs to 15 residues. CDR3 amino acids: CASSPQLGANTEAFF. CDR3 DNA: TGTGCCAGCAGCCCACAGCTGGGGGCGAACACTGAAGCTTTCTTT.

The chain combines TRBV2 with TRBJ2-2; tentative D call: TRBD2 (6 bases). V gave up 6 bases and J gave up 2 bases, with 13 bases separating them. The CDR3 covers 15 residues. CDR1 and CDR2 from the germline V gene are SNHLY and FYNNEI. The CDR3 protein is CASRFGTFNTGELFF. The CDR3 coding sequence is TGTGCCAGCAGATTCGGGACTTTTAACACCGGGGAGCTGTTTTTT.

This clonotype appeared a few times. This chain joins TRBV29-1 and TRBJ2-7; D not resolved. V shed 5 bases and J shed 2 bases, with 16 bases lying between them. This CDR3 is 14 amino acids long. The V gene's germline CDR1 is SQVTM and CDR2 ANQGSEA. The CDR3, as DNA: TGCAGCGTTTTTGACCGGACCTTCCCCTACGAGCAGTACTTC. It translates to CSVFDRTFPYEQYF.

The chain links TRBV5-1 to TRBJ1-5; a weak D match, TRBD1 (6 bases). This CDR3 has 14 residues. Germline loops: CDR1 SGHRS, CDR2 YFSETQ. The V gene lost 4 bases and the J gene lost 3 bases, with 11 bases spanning the gap. In DNA form, the CDR3 reads TGCGCCAGCAGCGACGGGACAAACAATCAGCCCCAGCATTTT. As protein: CASSDGTNNQPQHF.

The table lists this clonotype with many counts. The chain joins TRBV6-6 to TRBJ2-6; D not certain. CDR1 and CDR2 (germline): MNHNY, SVGAGI (reference sequence). This CDR3 region has 13 residues. The V gene lost 6 bases and the J gene lost 4 bases, with 7 bases spanning the gap. The CDR3 is CASSMPGANVLTF. DNA for the CDR3: TGTGCCAGCAGCATGCCGGGGGCCAACGTCCTGACTTTC.

As to this clonotype: At one boundary the junction diverges from the germline segment, which might be a read error. The V gene is TRBV2, the J gene TRBJ2-1; D gene unclear. This CDR3 has 10 residues. Germline V gene lookup returns CDR1 SNHLY and CDR2 FYNNEI. CDR3 nucleotides: TGTGTCAGCAGTGACCGGACCGAGTTCTTC. Translating it yields CVSSDRTEFF. Variable domain in full (rest from reference TRBV2 and TRBJ2-1): EPEVTQTPSHQVTQMGQEVILRCVPISNHLYFYWYRQILGQKVEFLVSFYNNEISEKSEIFDDQFSVERPDGSNFTLKIRSTKLEDSAMYFCVSSDRTEFFGPGTRLTVL.

The rearrangement uses TRBV20-1 and TRBJ2-1; the D is unclear. CDR1 DFQATT and CDR2 SNEGSKA come from the germline V gene (reference sequence). Trimming took off 1 base at V and 6 bases at J, with 10 bases between the two ends. This CDR3 is built from 13 residues. In nucleotides, the CDR3 is TGCAGTGCTAGAGTGTTATCCGGCAATGAGCAGTTCTTC. This sequence encodes CSARVLSGNEQFF.